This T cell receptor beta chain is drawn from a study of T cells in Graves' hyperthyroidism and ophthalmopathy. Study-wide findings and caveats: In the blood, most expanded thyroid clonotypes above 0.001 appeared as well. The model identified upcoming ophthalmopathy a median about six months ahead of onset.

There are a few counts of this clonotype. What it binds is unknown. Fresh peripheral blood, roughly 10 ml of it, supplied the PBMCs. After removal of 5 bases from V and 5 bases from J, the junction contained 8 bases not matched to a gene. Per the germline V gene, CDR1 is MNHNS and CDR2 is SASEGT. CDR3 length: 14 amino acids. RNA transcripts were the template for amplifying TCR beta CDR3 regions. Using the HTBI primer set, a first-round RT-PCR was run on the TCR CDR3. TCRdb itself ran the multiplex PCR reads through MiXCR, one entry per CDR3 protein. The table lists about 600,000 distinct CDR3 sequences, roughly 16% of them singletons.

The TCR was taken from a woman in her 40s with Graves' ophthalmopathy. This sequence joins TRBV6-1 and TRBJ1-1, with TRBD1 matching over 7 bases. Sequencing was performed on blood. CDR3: CASSRPGGWTEAFF. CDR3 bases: TGTGCCAGCAGTCGCCCAGGGGGTTGGACTGAAGCTTTCTTT.